This T cell receptor beta chain was profiled in a study of response to subunit inactivated influenza vaccine (dated by TCRdb to the late 2010s). Study-wide context: Deep quantitative profiling of the T cell receptor repertoire was used in the study to follow responses to a trivalent subunit inactivated influenza vaccine.

Libraries were constructed by RT-PCR. The sequencer was an Illumina HiSeq 2500. Using fastp at Q25 and MiXCR, TCRdb reprocessed the public reads and kept productive beta chains. For every CDR3 protein sequence, its rows merge into one entry that carries the most common genes and DNA. This sample is represented by roughly 650,000 distinct CDR3 sequences; 15% to 19% of them were singletons. The ten largest make up 11% of the sample. As regards this clonotype: Its recognized antigen is unknown. Per-base qualities were not stored, and no clone one base away is much larger.

Trimming costs V 1 base and J 7 bases, and their ends lie 11 bases apart. The germline V gene specifies LGHNA as CDR1 and YSLEER as CDR2. The CDR3 contains 15 residues, cysteine and phenylalanine counted. Solely the CDR3 DNA is kept, with 45 bases framed from the first base. What the work shows at the level of the full study, not this receptor alone: The authors proposed that each seasonal influenza vaccination may bring in only a limited number of new T cells.

This clonotype was sampled from a man aged 45 to 65 who received an inactivated influenza vaccine. Donor details come from another sample of the same person, matched by shared clones. This sample comprised PBMCs from blood, obtained roughly 12 days after vaccination. The receptor chain draws on TRBV4-3 and TRBJ1-6; the D gene is perhaps TRBD1, on 6 matching bases. The DNA reads as follows: TGCGCCAGCAGCCAAGTGAGGGGGGGAAATTCACCCCTCCACTTT. Translated, it reads CASSQVRGGNSPLHF.